This T cell receptor (beta chain) stems from a study of T cell repertoires in cytomegalovirus infection. Overall study context: HLA-B-restricted CMV epitopes that are well studied, plus recently identified HLA-C-restricted ones, were used by the study. Both CMV infection and a matching HLA type were indicated by public TCR beta signatures.

This clonotype showed up just a few times. Its antigen is not known. TCRdb reprocessed the reads via MiXCR and lists one record per CDR3 protein. The table lists about 310,000 distinct CDR3 sequences, around 25% of them singletons. The length of the CDR3 is 14 residues. V was clipped by 6 bases and J by 4 bases, with 15 bases between them. The clonotype comes from a human donor in good health (CMV status not recorded). Some clones in this sample may be carry-over from other donors' samples. V is TRBV12-3 or TRBV12-4 and J is TRBJ1-2; the D gene is possibly TRBD1 (5 bases). This specimen was cultured PBMCs, taken from culture after CMV antigen stimulation. The CDR3: CASSPDSPSYGYTF. CDR3 coding DNA: TGTGCCAGCAGCCCCGACAGTCCGTCCTATGGCTACACCTTC.